Here is one TCR beta chain with its context. This sample is part of a study of shared clonotypes between healthy human individuals. At a deep level, the assay was run. Method: immunoSEQ multiplex PCR; TCRdb's copy keeps in-frame clones and lacks some. The data hold roughly 2.2 million clones, with 85% to 95% observed a single time. CDR3 length equals 15 residues. The J segment lost 4 bases and the V segment lost 6 bases, leaving 8 bases of the junction unmatched. Germline V CDR1 and CDR2: SNHLY, FYNNEI. The sample consisted of naive CD4+ T cells from PBMCs. As for subset: CD45RA+ positively selected. V gene TRBV2 combines with J gene TRBJ1-5; TRBD1 agrees at 8 bases. The clonotype was recovered from a man younger than 30 in good health. Some clones in this sample may be carry-over from other donors' samples. CDR3 protein: CASSLWDRPNQPQHF. The CDR3 region has the DNA TGTGCCAGCAGCCTTTGGGACAGGCCTAATCAGCCCCAGCATTTT.